The 9 T cell receptor beta chains given below trace back to one sample, sequenced in a study of T cells after somatic rescue of genetic block. TCRdb's table, derived via immunoSEQ multiplex PCR, lists solely in-frame clones and lacks some. The sample includes approximately 14,000 clones, about 70% of them seen just once. The specimen sequenced was peripheral blood mononuclear cells (PBMCs). The receptors stem from a young man.

The chain employs TRBV28 and TRBJ2-7, with D possibly matching TRBD1 (5 bases). This CDR3 comprises 13 residues. Germline V gene data show CDR1 as MDHEN and CDR2 as SYDVKM. V was shortened by 3 bases and J by 3 bases, with 9 bases between the two germline ends. CDR3 in amino acids: CASSFTGYYEQYF. The CDR3, as DNA: TGTGCCAGCAGTTTTACAGGCTACTACGAGCAGTACTTC.

The chain has TRBV4-2 and TRBJ1-1; D call uncertain. Germline V lookup: CDR1 LGHNA, CDR2 YNFKEQ. Trimming cost V 0 bases and J 2 bases, with 10 bases left between them. CDR3 length: 15 residues. The CDR3 DNA sequence: TGTGCCAGCAGCCAAGATCGAGGGATCAACACTGAAGCTTTCTTT. Protein: CASSQDRGINTEAFF.

The chain recombines TRBV20-1 with TRBJ2-7; D gene uncertain. V was trimmed by 3 bases and J by 8 bases, leaving 8 bases between them. The CDR3 runs 10 residues. Germline CDR1 and CDR2: DFQATT and SNEGSKA (reference sequence). The CDR3 reads CSASGFKQYF. The CDR3 DNA reads as TGCAGTGCTAGCGGGTTTAAGCAGTACTTC.

This chain links TRBV7-9 with TRBJ2-7; 8 positions agree with TRBD1. The V gene end was trimmed by 2 bases and the J gene end by 5 bases; junction bases not matched to a gene: 11. The CDR3 loop spans 16 amino acids. In germline, CDR1 is SEHNR, CDR2 FQNEAQ (reference sequence). The CDR3 DNA follows: TGTGCCAGCAGCTTACTGTTTGGGACAGGTACCAACGAGCAGTACTTC. Protein sequence: CASSLLFGTGTNEQYF.

The CDR3 spells CASSLVESGYTF. CDR3 in DNA: TGTGCCAGCAGCTTAGTTGAATCTGGCTACACCTTC. This sequence joins TRBV13 and TRBJ1-2; no firm D call. Trimming shortened V by 1 base and J by 7 bases, and 7 bases separated the two germline ends. Germline CDR1 reads PRHDT; CDR2 reads FYEKMQ (reference sequence). This CDR3 region has 12 residues.

This clone was recorded once. The chain couples TRBV6-1 to TRBJ2-5, with D perhaps TRBD2 (6 bases). This CDR3 is 14 amino acids long. Germline V lookup: CDR1 MNHNS, CDR2 SASEGT. Trimming left V 4 bases short and J 4 bases short, with 13 bases between. This CDR3 is CASSVALAPETQYF. CDR3 in DNA: TGTGCCAGCAGTGTCGCACTAGCACCAGAGACCCAGTACTTC.

The chain recombines TRBV6-1 with TRBJ1-4; D remains ambiguous. V dropped 5 bases and J dropped 3 bases, with 13 bases sitting between them. This CDR3 contains 15 residues. Germline V CDR1 and CDR2: MNHNS, SASEGT. The CDR3 sequence: CASSSPRQANEKLFF. The CDR3 DNA reads TGTGCCAGCAGTTCTCCACGGCAGGCTAATGAAAAACTGTTTTTT.

Comment on this clone: Only one base separates this from a far larger clonotype, so it likely reflects a read error. The genes are TRBV13 and TRBJ1-6, with TRBD1 as a possible D gene (5 bases). There are 16 residues in the CDR3. V was cut by 4 bases and J by 4 bases, with 14 bases left in between. Germline CDR1 and CDR2: PRHDT and FYEKMQ (reference sequence). The CDR3 sequence: CASSSYDEGYNSPLHF. The CDR3 DNA sequence: TGTGCCAGCAGCTCCTATGACGAGGGGTATAATTCACCCCTCCACTTT. Drawing the rest from reference TRBV13 and TRBJ1-6, the complete variable domain is AAGVIQSPRHLIKEKRETATLKCYPIPRHDTVYWYQQGPGQDPQFLISFYEKMQSDKGSIPDRFSAQQFSDYHSELNMSSLELGDSALYFCASSSYDEGYNSPLHFGNGTRLTVT.

V usage is TRBV21-1 and J usage is TRBJ1-2. TRBV21-1 constitutes a pseudogene. This CDR3 spans 16 amino acids. CDR3 amino acids: CASSLKRGGQGYGYTF. Written as DNA, the CDR3 is TGTGCCAGCAGCCTTAAAAGGGGGGGGCAAGGCTATGGCTACACCTTC.